This TCR beta chain was sequenced during a study of T cell repertoires in cytomegalovirus infection. Notes on the study in general: The response measured ex vivo was dominated by TCR beta clonotypes (HLA-C-restricted and CMV-specific). Carriers of CMV plus the relevant HLA were identified by cumulative public TCR beta family frequency.

One entry per CDR3 protein, called by TCRdb with MiXCR from the reads. This sample has about 310,000 distinct CDR3 sequences; about 17% occur once, and the top ten carry approximately 12%. A note on this clonotype: What it recognizes is unknown.

This CDR3 spans 18 amino acids. Germline V gene data show CDR1 as LGHNA and CDR2 as YSLEER. V gave up 0 bases and J gave up 6 bases, with 21 bases separating them. The sequenced sample consisted of PBMCs. This sequence was found in a human donor in good health (CMV status not recorded). Some clones in this sample may be carry-over from other donors' samples. The chain employs TRBV4-3 and TRBJ1-5; D may be TRBD1 (6 bases). CDR3 amino acids: CASSQDLRFQQGGQPQHF. CDR3 in DNA: TGCGCCAGCAGCCAAGATCTAAGGTTCCAACAGGGCGGTCAGCCCCAGCATTTT.